The following is a T cell receptor (beta chain) sequence with its context. The V segment lost 2 bases and the J segment 1 base; nucleotides outside the gene matches: 11. This CDR3 region has 18 residues. Germline CDR1 and CDR2: SGHTA and FQGNSA. The source of the sample is a study of blood T cell repertoires in COVID-19. The overall study: Spain, Italy and the United States supplied samples that represented acute and convalescent COVID-19.

Libraries were prepared by immunoSEQ multiplex PCR; TCRdb keeps only in-frame clonotypes and omits some of them. The sample contains 50,000 or so clones, 65% to 85% of which appear only once. The chain joins TRBV7-2 to TRBJ1-5; 7 nucleotides line up with TRBD1. Sequenced input: peripheral blood. The receptor was isolated from a man aged 65-85 years with acute or convalescent COVID-19. The CDR3 bases are TGTGCCAGCAGCTTATTCCCCTCAGGGGGAGCAAGCAATCAGCCCCAGCATTTT. Translation: CASSLFPSGGASNQPQHF. Using reference TRBV7-2 and TRBJ1-5 for the parts outside the CDR3, the full variable domain is GAGVSQSPSNKVTEKGKDVELRCDPISGHTALYWYRQSLGQGLEFLIYFQGNSAPDKSGLPSDRFSAERTGGSVSTLTIQRTQQEDSAVYLCASSLFPSGGASNQPQHFGDGTRLSIL.